The 5 T cell receptor beta chains below come from one sample, sequenced in a study of identical twins. Each CDR3 protein gets one entry after TCRdb re-called the 5' RACE reads with MiXCR. This repertoire shows around 510,000 distinct CDR3 sequences, more than 13% found once; its top ten account for about 0.97%. A further study also used this sample, focusing on yellow fever vaccine responses in identical twins.

Material for sequencing was CD4+ T cells sorted from blood. These receptors were obtained from a woman aged 18-30 years in good health.

This clonotype has a handful of counts. The rearrangement uses TRBV25-1 and TRBJ2-1; D perhaps matches TRBD1 (6 bases). Germline CDR1 MGHDK, CDR2 SYGVNS. The CDR3 runs to 17 residues. V lost 0 bases and J lost 4, with 16 bases in between. CDR3 in amino acids: CASSEYFRDKAYNEQFF. CDR3 DNA sequence: TGTGCCAGCAGTGAATATTTCCGGGACAAGGCGTACAATGAGCAGTTCTTC. The full variable domain, completed using reference TRBV25-1 and TRBJ2-1, is EADIYQTPRYLVIGTGKKITLECSQTMGHDKMYWYQQDPGMELHLIHYSYGVNSTEKGDLSSESTVSRIRTEHFPLTLESARPSHTSQYLCASSEYFRDKAYNEQFFGPGTRLTVL.

This clonotype was detected ten times or more. The V and J genes are TRBV6-1 and TRBJ2-5, with D possibly TRBD2 on 6 matching bases. This CDR3 comprises 14 residues. The germline gives CDR1 MNHNS, CDR2 SASEGT. Trimming left V 10 bases short and J 2 bases short, with 17 bases between. CDR3 region: CAIGGRKKQETQYF. The CDR3 bases are TGTGCCATCGGTGGGAGGAAAAAACAAGAGACCCAGTACTTC.

In its sample, this clonotype was seen a few times. The chain recombines TRBV10-3 with TRBJ2-3; D remains unclear. Germline CDR1 is ENHRY and CDR2 is SYGVKD. V was shortened by 2 bases and J by 3 bases, with 9 bases between the two germline ends. The CDR3 has 14 residues. In DNA form, the CDR3 reads TGTGCCATCAGTGAGCATTTATGGACAGATACGCAGTATTTT. It codes for CAISEHLWTDTQYF.

This clonotype was counted a few times. This chain joins TRBV29-1 and TRBJ2-7, with 7 nucleotides matching TRBD2. This CDR3 is 13 amino acids long. Per the germline V gene, CDR1 is SQVTM and CDR2 is ANQGSEA. The J segment lost 4 bases and the V segment lost 4 bases, leaving 7 bases of the junction unmatched. CDR3 sequence (DNA): TGCAGCGTTGGTTCCGGGAGGTGGTACGAGCAGTACTTC. It translates to CSVGSGRWYEQYF.

This CDR3 reads CASSLDPGNNNEQFF. The CDR3 DNA sequence: TGCGCCAGCAGCTTGGACCCCGGGAATAACAATGAGCAGTTCTTC. The rearrangement joins TRBV5-1 to TRBJ2-1; maybe TRBD2 (5 bases). The V end was cut by 0 bases, the J end by 5 bases, with 12 bases between. The CDR3 covers 15 residues. Per the germline V gene, CDR1 is SGHRS and CDR2 is YFSETQ. Full variable domain (rest looked up from reference TRBV5-1 and TRBJ2-1): KAGVTQTPRYLIKTRGQQVTLSCSPISGHRSVSWYQQTPGQGLQFLFEYFSETQRNKGNFPGRFSGRQFSNSRSEMNVSTLELGDSALYLCASSLDPGNNNEQFFGPGTRLTVL.